This TCR beta chain is from a study of vaccination and CD4 T cells after COVID-19. In the case of this clonotype: The target antigen is unknown.

V lost 0 bases and J 0 bases, leaving 9 bases between the germline ends. Per the germline V gene, CDR1 is DFQATT and CDR2 is SNEGSKA (reference sequence). The CDR3 runs to 15 residues. Treatment given: roughly 11-day PBMC culture with coronavirus spike peptide pools or control peptides (ViraFEST assay). Study-wide findings and caveats: In median terms, SARS-CoV-2-reactive clonotypes went from approximately 21 to 40, a nonsignificant rise.

Cultured CD4+ T cell DNA underwent sequencing with the Oncomine TCR Beta short-read assay. One entry per CDR3 protein results from TCRdb running MiXCR on the PCR reads. The sample gives about 18,000 distinct CDR3 sequences, roughly 52% of which show up once; 7.9% is in the top ten. The clonotype originates from a human donor who had recovered from COVID-19. The chain recombines TRBV20-1 with TRBJ1-5, with no clear D. Specimen: CD4+ T cells from blood, cultured in vitro. The CDR3 here is CSAREAGDSNQPQHF. DNA for the CDR3: TGCAGTGCTAGAGAGGCAGGAGATAGCAATCAGCCCCAGCATTTT.